This T cell receptor beta chain came from a study of T cells in Graves' hyperthyroidism and ophthalmopathy. The CDR3 is 15 residues long. Germline V gives CDR1 PRHDT, CDR2 FYEKMQ (reference sequence). Trimming stripped 4 bases from V and 1 base from J, with 11 bases between. Authors of the study amplified TCR beta CDR3 regions from RNA transcripts. TCR CDR3 underwent first-round RT-PCR with the HTBI primer set. TCRdb reprocessed the multiplex PCR reads via MiXCR and lists one record per CDR3 protein. Seen here are roughly 110,000 distinct CDR3 sequences, 15% to 20% observed once, and the top ten hold roughly 40%. This clonotype was counted at least ten times.

The genes are TRBV13 and TRBJ1-3; D is undetermined. The source is a woman in her forties or fifties with Graves' hyperthyroidism. The sequencing input was blood. CDR3 region: CASSYQSNSGNTIYF. CDR3 coding DNA: TGTGCCAGCAGCTACCAATCGAATTCTGGAAACACCATATATTTT.